Presented here are 18 T cell receptor beta chains from one specimen sequenced in a study of blood T cell repertoires in COVID-19. Measured with immunoSEQ multiplex PCR; TCRdb has only the in-frame clones, and not every one. The sample contains approximately 76,000 clones, roughly 86% of which appear only once. Sequencing was performed on peripheral blood. All receptors come from a woman aged 55-70 years with acute or convalescent COVID-19.

The rearrangement joins TRBV5-1 to TRBJ2-1, with 10 bases that match TRBD2. The trim removed 4 bases at V and 3 bases at J, leaving 4 bases unmatched. This CDR3 region has 15 residues. Per the germline V gene, CDR1 is SGHRS and CDR2 is YFSETQ. DNA of the CDR3: TGCGCCAGCAGCACCCAGCGGGGGGGCTACAATGAGCAGTTCTTC. It codes for CASSTQRGGYNEQFF.

The J gene is TRBJ1-2, the V gene TRBV28, with a tentative D call TRBD1 (5 bases). V was clipped by 2 bases and J by 5 bases, with 12 bases between them. CDR3 size: 14 residues. Germline V gene data show CDR1 as MDHEN and CDR2 as SYDVKM. The CDR3: CASSLGAGRYGYTF. CDR3 nucleotides: TGTGCCAGCAGTTTAGGGGCAGGACGTTATGGCTACACCTTC.

The chain employs TRBV19 and TRBJ2-5, with a weak D call TRBD1 (6 bases). V lost 8 bases and J 4 bases, leaving 17 bases between the germline ends. The CDR3 runs to 14 residues. Germline CDR1 is LNHDA and CDR2 is SQIVND (reference sequence). For the CDR3, the DNA is TGTGCCAGTTCCGACAGGCGCTCGGGAGAGACCCAGTACTTC. Residues: CASSDRRSGETQYF.

The gene calls are TRBV3-1 (or the pseudogene TRBV3-2) and TRBJ2-1; no clear D gene. The CDR3 is made up of 12 amino acids. Germline CDR1 LGHDT, CDR2 YNNKEL (reference sequence). The ends were cut back, 6 bases at V and 0 bases at J, with 3 bases in the middle. The CDR3 region is CASSYSYNEQFF. For the CDR3, the DNA is TGTGCCAGCAGTTACTCCTACAATGAGCAGTTCTTC.

The gene calls are TRBV20-1 and TRBJ1-2; D call uncertain. V shed 6 bases and J shed 3 bases, with 8 bases lying between them. The CDR3 sequence is 11 residues long. In germline, CDR1 is DFQATT, CDR2 SNEGSKA (reference sequence). The CDR3 loop reads CSALSDYGYTF. For the CDR3, the DNA is TGCAGTGCCCTTTCAGACTATGGCTACACCTTC.

The rearrangement links TRBV4-1 to TRBJ1-2, with D unclear. Germline V gene data show CDR1 as MGHRA and CDR2 as YSYEKL. V was trimmed by 0 bases and J by 14 bases, leaving 16 bases between them. The CDR3 totals 13 residues. CDR3 sequence: CASSQDQRRTGTF. DNA for the CDR3: TGCGCCAGCAGCCAAGATCAAAGGCGGACGGGAACCTTC.

The chain carries TRBV11-2 and TRBJ1-6, with 7 bases aligning to TRBD1. The CDR3 has 14 amino acids. From germline, CDR1 is SGHAT and CDR2 FQNNGV. The V segment lost 6 bases and the J segment 7 bases; nucleotides outside the gene matches: 6. The CDR3 coding sequence is TGTGCCAGCAGGAGGCCGGGACAGAATTCACCCCTCCACTTT. Amino acid sequence: CASRRPGQNSPLHF.

The chain employs TRBV19 and TRBJ2-1, with 8 bases fitting TRBD2. The germline V gene encodes CDR1 LNHDA and CDR2 SQIVND (reference sequence). Trimming cost V 6 bases and J 6 bases; bases outside gene matches: 10. This CDR3 contains 15 residues. The CDR3 is CASSRSGGGFNEQFF. The CDR3, as DNA: TGTGCCAGTAGCCGGAGTGGCGGGGGGTTCAATGAGCAGTTCTTC.

The chain links TRBV7-9 to TRBJ2-7, with 7 bases lining up with TRBD1. The CDR3 is 15 residues long. V trimming: 3 bases; J trimming: 2 bases; junction bases outside the gene matches: 7. CDR1 SEHNR and CDR2 FQNEAQ come from the germline V gene (reference sequence). CDR3 in amino acids: CASSFEGARAYEQYF. In nucleotides, the CDR3 is TGTGCCAGCAGCTTCGAGGGGGCTAGGGCCTACGAGCAGTACTTC.

This clone was observed a handful of times. The chain links TRBV3-1 (or the pseudogene TRBV3-2) to TRBJ1-6; TRBD1 is a possible D gene (6 bases). The length of the CDR3 is 13 residues. CDR1 is LGHDT, CDR2 YNNKEL, per germline (reference sequence). Trimming removed 1 base at V and 14 bases at J, with 12 bases between. This CDR3 is CASSQAAGGTLHF. Here the CDR3 DNA reads TGTGCCAGCAGCCAAGCGGCGGGGGGCACCCTCCACTTT.

The chain employs TRBV13 and TRBJ1-1, with 7 bases aligning to TRBD1. Trimming removed 6 bases from V and 1 base from J; junction bases left unmatched: 8. CDR3 length equals 15 residues. Per germline, CDR1 PRHDT and CDR2 FYEKMQ (reference sequence). The CDR3 reads CASSRNRGQNTEAFF. Here the CDR3 DNA reads TGTGCCAGCAGTCGAAACAGGGGACAGAACACTGAAGCTTTCTTT.

This sequence joins TRBV6-5 and TRBJ1-2; D unclear. The V end was cut by 2 bases, the J end by 0 bases, with 10 bases between. Germline assignment: CDR1 MNHEY and CDR2 SVGAGI. This CDR3 has 15 amino acids. Here the CDR3 DNA reads TGTGCCAGCAGTTACGGGTCGGGGTCTAACTATGGCTACACCTTC. It is translated as CASSYGSGSNYGYTF.

The rearrangement joins TRBV3-1 (or the pseudogene TRBV3-2) to TRBJ2-3, with D tentatively TRBD1 (5 bases). Trimming stripped 0 bases from V and 4 bases from J, with 14 bases between. The CDR3 is 16 residues long. Germline CDR1 reads LGHDT; CDR2 reads YNNKEL (reference sequence). In DNA, the CDR3 is TGTGCCAGCAGCCAAGAGGAAAGGGGCTGGGCAGATACGCAGTATTTT. It specifies CASSQEERGWADTQYF.

The V and J genes are TRBV5-1 and TRBJ1-2; D gene uncertain. CDR1 is SGHRS, CDR2 YFSETQ, per germline. V was shortened by 0 bases and J by 4 bases, with 7 bases between the two germline ends. The CDR3 totals 13 residues. The CDR3 sequence: CASSLDSPYGYTF. In nucleotides, the CDR3 is TGCGCCAGCAGCTTGGACAGCCCCTATGGCTACACCTTC.

The rearrangement links TRBV30 to TRBJ1-2; possible D gene TRBD1, 6 bases. The length of the CDR3 is 12 residues. The V and J ends lost 1 base and 6 bases respectively, with 9 bases between them. Germline-derived CDR1 and CDR2 are GTSNPN and SVGIG (reference sequence). CDR3 sequence (DNA): TGTGCCTGGAGTGCGGGGGGCGATGGCTACACCTTC. It is translated as CAWSAGGDGYTF.

The genes are TRBV11-2 and TRBJ2-3; maybe TRBD2 (6 bases). With 5 bases removed from V and 0 bases from J, the gap between germline ends came to 15 bases. This CDR3 is built from 16 residues. The V gene's germline CDR1 is SGHAT and CDR2 FQNNGV. The CDR3 reads CASSLGPSVSTDTQYF. CDR3 coding DNA: TGTGCCAGCAGCCTAGGGCCTAGCGTTAGCACAGATACGCAGTATTTT.

This chain uses TRBV5-1 with TRBJ2-3, with a weak D call TRBD1 (6 bases). The V end was cut by 0 bases, the J end by 1 base, with 15 bases between. This CDR3 comprises 17 residues. CDR1 and CDR2 (germline): SGHRS, YFSETQ. CDR3 sequence reads: CASSLARTVGRTDTQYF. In nucleotides, the CDR3 is TGCGCCAGCAGCTTGGCCCGGACAGTTGGCCGCACAGATACGCAGTATTTT.

The chain joins TRBV5-4 to TRBJ2-1, with TRBD2 matching 9 bases. J lost 8 bases, V lost 0 bases, and 3 bases had no gene match. This CDR3 spans 14 amino acids. CDR1 is SGHNT and CDR2 is YYREEE in the germline V gene (reference sequence). Here the CDR3 reads CASSLAASGDEQFF. The CDR3 DNA reads as TGTGCCAGCAGCTTGGCTGCTAGCGGGGATGAGCAGTTCTTC.